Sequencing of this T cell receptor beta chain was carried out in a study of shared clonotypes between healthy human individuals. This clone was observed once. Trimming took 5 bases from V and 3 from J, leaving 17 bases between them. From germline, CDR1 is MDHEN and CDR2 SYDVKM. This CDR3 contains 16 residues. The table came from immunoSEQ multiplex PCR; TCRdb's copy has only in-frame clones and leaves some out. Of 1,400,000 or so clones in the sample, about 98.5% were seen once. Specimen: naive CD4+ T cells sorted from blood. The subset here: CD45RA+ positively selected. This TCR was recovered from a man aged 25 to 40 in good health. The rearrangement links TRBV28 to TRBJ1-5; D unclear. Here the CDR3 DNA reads TGTGCCAGCAGTGAGGTGAGCCCCGGGCCCAATCAGCCCCAGCATTTT. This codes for CASSEVSPGPNQPQHF.